These T cell receptor beta chains were read from a single sample in a study of blood T cells in healthy people across ages. TCRdb re-analysed the 5' RACE reads in MiXCR, keeping a single row per CDR3 protein. Among 650,000 to 1,000,000 distinct CDR3 sequences listed, around half were seen once. The sample taken for sequencing was blood. The origin of the receptors is a man older than 75 in good health. Each CDR3 is given with its conserved first and last residue. Fields, in order: V gene, J gene, D gene, clone size, CDR3 DNA, CDR3 protein. A D gene is named only where the DNA matches it firmly. Where a row states a size, it is once, few, many or the class of an expanded clone; other rows omit it.

TRBV7-2	TRBJ2-4	TRBD1	.	TGTGCCAGCAGCCCTCGGACAGGGACCATTCAGTACTTC	CASSPRTGTIQYF
TRBV12-5	TRBJ2-1	.	.	TGTGCTAGTGGTTTGGTTATAAGTGGGGGAGAGCAGTTCTTC	CASGLVISGGEQFF
TRBV29-1	TRBJ2-1	.	few	TGCAGCGTTGAAGAGGAGGGCCTTACCAATGAGCAGTTCTTC	CSVEEEGLTNEQFF
TRBV12-3/TRBV12-4	TRBJ2-7	.	.	TGTGCCAGCAGTTTAACGCGGGAACAAACCGAGCAGTACTTC	CASSLTREQTEQYF
TRBV30	TRBJ2-7	.	.	TGTGCCTGGAGCCCGGCGACGGGCTACGAGCAGTACTTC	CAWSPATGYEQYF
TRBV29-1	TRBJ2-7	TRBD1	few	TGCAGCGTGGTGGACAGGGCAGCCTACGAGCAGTACTTC	CSVVDRAAYEQYF
TRBV12-3/TRBV12-4	TRBJ2-3	.	few	TGTGCCAGCAGATACAGGGGCACAGATACGCAGTATTTT	CASRYRGTDTQYF
TRBV20-1	TRBJ2-7	TRBD1	few	TGCAGTGCTACACAGGGGGCGAGGACCTACGAGCAGTACTTC	CSATQGARTYEQYF
TRBV4-1	TRBJ2-7	.	.	TGCGCCAGCAGCCAAGGGGATCTGCCACTGGCCTACGAGCAGTACTTC	CASSQGDLPLAYEQYF
TRBV7-2	TRBJ2-7	TRBD2	.	TGTGCCAGCAGCTTAAAGAGCACGACTAGCGGGAGGGTCTTCTCCTACGAGCAGTACTTC	CASSLKSTTSGRVFSYEQYF
TRBV24-1	TRBJ2-4	TRBD1	.	TGTGCCACCAGTGATGGACAGGCCTCACACATTCAGTACTTC	CATSDGQASHIQYF
TRBV12-5	TRBJ1-2	TRBD1	.	TGTGCTAGTGGTTTCCCATGGACAGGGGATGTGGATGGCTACACCTTC	CASGFPWTGDVDGYTF
TRBV12-3/TRBV12-4	TRBJ1-6	.	.	TGTGCCAGCAGTTTTAATGAGGGTTCACCCCTCCACTTT	CASSFNEGSPLHF
TRBV20-1	TRBJ2-5	TRBD2	.	TGCAGTGCGCGTCCTAGCGGGAGGGCCCGGGAGACCCAGTACTTC	CSARPSGRARETQYF
TRBV20-1	TRBJ2-5	TRBD2	once	TGCAGTGCTCCGGCCGGGACTAGCGGGTCCTGGGGCGATGAGCAGTACTTC	CSAPAGTSGSWGDEQYF
TRBV7-9	TRBJ2-7	TRBD2	.	TGTGCCAGCAGCGCCGGGGGGGGCGGTGAGCAGTACTTC	CASSAGGGGEQYF
TRBV28	TRBJ2-1	.	once	TGTGCCGGCGTACACCCGAGCTCCTACAATGAGCAGTTCTTC	CAGVHPSSYNEQFF
TRBV12-3/TRBV12-4	TRBJ2-5	.	few	TGTGCCAGCGTATCAGCGGTAGAAGAGACCCAGTACTTC	CASVSAVEETQYF
TRBV29-1	TRBJ2-1	TRBD1	many	TGCAGCGTTGAAGGACAGGGCGGCAATGAGCAGTTCTTC	CSVEGQGGNEQFF
TRBV12-3/TRBV12-4	TRBJ2-3	TRBD2	.	TGTGCCAGCAGTTTAGCGGGAGGGCCTGTTGATACGCAGTATTTT	CASSLAGGPVDTQYF
TRBV5-1	TRBJ2-7	.	.	TGCGCCAGCAGCTTGGCCGGGGGTCAGGGGAGAGAGCAGTACTTC	CASSLAGGQGREQYF
TRBV5-1	TRBJ2-5	.	.	TGCGCCAGCAGCCGTCAACAGGGCCAAGAGACCCAGTACTTC	CASSRQQGQETQYF
TRBV25-1	TRBJ2-2	.	.	TGTGCCAGCAATAGTGGGGGAGGCCCGAACACCGGGGAGCTGTTTTTT	CASNSGGGPNTGELFF
TRBV5-1	TRBJ2-3	TRBD1	.	TGCGCCAGCAGCTTGAGACAGGGTTTAGATACGCAGTATTTT	CASSLRQGLDTQYF
TRBV29-1	TRBJ2-7	TRBD2	.	TGCAGCGTTGACGCGGGAGCTGACGAGCAGTACTTC	CSVDAGADEQYF
TRBV12-3/TRBV12-4	TRBJ1-2	.	once	TGTGCCAGCAGTTTTGCCTCGGCACACTATGGCTACACCTTC	CASSFASAHYGYTF
TRBV29-1	TRBJ2-2	TRBD2	.	TGCAGCGTTGATCCTAGCGGGGTCGGGGAGCTGTTTTTT	CSVDPSGVGELFF
TRBV20-1	TRBJ2-1	.	.	TGCAGTGCTAGTAGGTCCGGCAATGAGCAGTTCTTC	CSASRSGNEQFF
TRBV6-1	TRBJ2-3	TRBD2	.	TGTGCCAGCAGTGAACTAGCGGGAGGGTCAGATACGCAGTATTTT	CASSELAGGSDTQYF
TRBV20-1	TRBJ2-3	TRBD2	.	TGCAGTGCTAGAGCTAGCGGGAGGGCCCAAGATACGCAGTATTTT	CSARASGRAQDTQYF
TRBV20-1	TRBJ2-1	TRBD2	.	TGCAGTGCAAGTAATAGCGGGCAACGCTACAATGAGCAGTTCTTC	CSASNSGQRYNEQFF
TRBV20-1	TRBJ2-1	TRBD2	.	TGCAGTGCTAGGTTACTAGCGCGCTCCTACAATGAGCAGTTCTTC	CSARLLARSYNEQFF